The source of this TCR beta chain is a study of T cells after yellow fever vaccination. Turning to the study itself: For low cell numbers, libraries were made with SMART-Seq v4 Ultra Low Input.

5'RACE template switching generated TCR cDNA, adding a universal primer site and UMIs. TCRdb analysed the 5' RACE reads with MiXCR anew, one entry per CDR3 protein. The sample includes 620,000 or so distinct CDR3 sequences, about 12% seen only once; the top ten take around 14%. Points from the study as a whole: The bulk population could contribute abundant contaminating clonotypes to FACS-sorted repertoires. On re-exposure, the response was weaker but peaked faster, at day 5 versus 15.

About this clonotype itself: What it binds is not known.

Germline CDR1 is MNHEY and CDR2 is SVGEGT. The length of the CDR3 is 15 residues. With 8 bases clipped from V and 0 bases from J, the junction kept 1 base outside the gene matches. This sequence joins TRBV6-2 or TRBV6-3 and TRBJ2-5; 15 bases fit TRBD2. The sequence derives from a man aged 25-40 years who received the YFV17D yellow fever vaccine. Sequencing used PBMCs, obtained on the day of the yellow fever booster vaccination. This chain's CDR3 is CASGLAGGYQETQYF. The CDR3 nucleotides are TGTGCCAGCGGACTAGCGGGAGGGTACCAAGAGACCCAGTACTTC.